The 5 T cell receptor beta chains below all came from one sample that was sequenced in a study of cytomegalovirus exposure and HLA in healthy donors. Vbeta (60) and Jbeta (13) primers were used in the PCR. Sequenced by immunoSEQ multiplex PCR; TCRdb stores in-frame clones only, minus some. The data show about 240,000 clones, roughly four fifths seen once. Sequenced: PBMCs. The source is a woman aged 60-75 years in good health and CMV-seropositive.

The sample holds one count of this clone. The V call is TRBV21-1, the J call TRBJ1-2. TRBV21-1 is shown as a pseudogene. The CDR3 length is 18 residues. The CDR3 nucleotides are TGTGCCAGCAGCAAAAAAATCCCCTTAGAGCGGACCGGGGGTGGCTACACCTTC. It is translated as CASSKKIPLERTGGGYTF.

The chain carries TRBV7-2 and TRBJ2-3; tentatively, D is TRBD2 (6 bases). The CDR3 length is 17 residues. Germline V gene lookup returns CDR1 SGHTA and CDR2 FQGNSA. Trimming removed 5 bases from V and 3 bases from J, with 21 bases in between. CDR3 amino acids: CASSHTSWREKTDTQYF. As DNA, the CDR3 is TGTGCCAGCAGCCATACGAGTTGGCGGGAAAAGACAGATACGCAGTATTTT.

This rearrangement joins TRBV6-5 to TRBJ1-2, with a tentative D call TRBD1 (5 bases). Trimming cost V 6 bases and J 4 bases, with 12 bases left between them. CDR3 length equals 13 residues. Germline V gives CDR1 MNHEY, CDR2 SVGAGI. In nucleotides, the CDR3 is TGTGCCAGCAGGGCCCCCCAGGGCTATGGCTACACCTTC. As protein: CASRAPQGYGYTF.

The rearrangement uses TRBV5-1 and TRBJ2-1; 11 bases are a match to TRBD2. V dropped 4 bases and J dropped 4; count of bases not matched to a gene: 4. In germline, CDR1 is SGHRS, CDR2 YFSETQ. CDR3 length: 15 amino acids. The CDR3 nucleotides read TGCGCCAGCAGCCCCGGGACTAGCGGTTACAATGAGCAGTTCTTC. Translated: CASSPGTSGYNEQFF.

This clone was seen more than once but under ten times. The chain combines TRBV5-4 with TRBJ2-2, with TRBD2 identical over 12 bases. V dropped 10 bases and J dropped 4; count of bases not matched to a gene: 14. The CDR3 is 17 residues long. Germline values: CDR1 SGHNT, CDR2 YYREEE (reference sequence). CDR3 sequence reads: CAASPTSGSGGTGELFF. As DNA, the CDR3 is TGTGCCGCGTCCCCGACTAGCGGGAGTGGTGGCACCGGGGAGCTGTTTTTT.